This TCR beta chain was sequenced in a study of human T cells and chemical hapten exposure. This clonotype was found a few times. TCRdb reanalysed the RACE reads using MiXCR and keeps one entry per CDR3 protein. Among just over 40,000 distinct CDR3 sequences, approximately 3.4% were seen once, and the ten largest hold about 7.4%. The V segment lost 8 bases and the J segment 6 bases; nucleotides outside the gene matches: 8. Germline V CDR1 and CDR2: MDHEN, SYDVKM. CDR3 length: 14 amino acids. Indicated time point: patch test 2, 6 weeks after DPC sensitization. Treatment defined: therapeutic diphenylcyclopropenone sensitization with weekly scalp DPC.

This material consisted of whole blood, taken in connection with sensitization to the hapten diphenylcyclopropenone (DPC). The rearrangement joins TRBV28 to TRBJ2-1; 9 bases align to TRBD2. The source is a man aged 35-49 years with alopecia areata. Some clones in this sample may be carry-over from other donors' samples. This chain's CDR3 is CASVREGRGNEQFF. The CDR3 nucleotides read TGTGCCAGCGTGCGGGAGGGCCGGGGCAATGAGCAGTTCTTC.